The rows below give T cell receptor beta chains drawn from one sample of a study of blood T cell repertoires in COVID-19. The data were produced by immunoSEQ multiplex PCR, yet TCRdb's version contains in-frame clones alone and is incomplete. The sample consists of about 140,000 clones, about 86% of them appearing once. The sequencing input was peripheral blood. These receptors were taken from a woman in her fifties or sixties with acute or convalescent COVID-19. CDR3s include the opening cysteine and the closing phenylalanine or tryptophan. The D gene is left open where the match is weak. Some rows mark clone size as missing; the rest say once, few, many or name a class of expanded clone.

D,size,J,V,DNA,CDR3
-,-,TRBJ1-2,TRBV5-1,TGCGCCAGCAGCTTGGACACAGGGTACGTCTACACCTTC,CASSLDTGYVYTF
TRBD1,-,TRBJ1-6,TRBV3-1/TRBV3-2,TGTGCCAGCAGCCCGGGGACAGTCCTCTTTAGCTCCTATAATTCACCCCTCCACTTT,CASSPGTVLFSSYNSPLHF
TRBD1,-,TRBJ1-4,TRBV24-1,TGTGCCACCAGTCAAACCGGGACAGGTGGTGAAAAACTGTTTTTT,CATSQTGTGGEKLFF
-,-,TRBJ1-6,TRBV5-4,TGTGCCAGCAGCTTGGCCCGGGGGAGTAGGGATAATTCACCCCTCCACTTT,CASSLARGSRDNSPLHF
TRBD1,-,TRBJ1-5,TRBV5-1,TGCGCCAGCAGCAACTCAGGGGGCGGTCAGCCCCAGCATTTT,CASSNSGGGQPQHF
TRBD1,-,TRBJ1-4,TRBV5-1,TGCGCCAGCAGGCCGACAGGGGGAAATGAAAAACTGTTTTTT,CASRPTGGNEKLFF
TRBD1,once,TRBJ2-3,TRBV5-5,TGTGCCAGCAGCGTACAGGGGGGTCAGTGGGGTACGCAGTATTTT,CASSVQGGQWGTQYF
-,-,TRBJ2-7,TRBV5-1,TGCGCCAGCAGCTTGGATCCGACCGCGGGGCAAACCTACGAGCAGTACTTC,CASSLDPTAGQTYEQYF
-,-,TRBJ2-1,TRBV7-8,TGTGCCAGCAGCTTAGTGGGCCACAATGAGCAGTTCTTC,CASSLVGHNEQFF
TRBD1,-,TRBJ1-1,TRBV24-1,TGTGCCACCAGAGGGGGCGTCATGAACACTGAAGCTTTCTTT,CATRGGVMNTEAFF
TRBD1,few,TRBJ1-5,TRBV2,TGTGCCAGCATCCTCGACAGGGGGCCACCATATAGCAATCAGCCCCAGCATTTT,CASILDRGPPYSNQPQHF